This TCR beta chain was identified in a study of OX40 agonist ivuxolimab in advanced cancers. At the level of the study: Each patient was given ivuxolimab into a vein every 2 weeks, at 0.01 to 10 mg/kg. Findings and limits, study-wide: Researchers report that CD8+ T cells had, on average, more expanded clones than CD4+. Clonal expansion was among the lowest in partial responders at 0.1-3.0 mg/kg, especially CD8+.

The CDR3 sequence is 17 residues long. The germline CDR1 and CDR2 sequences are SGHVS and FNYEAQ. Trimming took off 5 bases at V and 0 bases at J, with 14 bases between the two ends. Method: immunoSEQ multiplex PCR; TCRdb's copy keeps in-frame clones and lacks some. The sample lists 70,000 to 85,000 clones; around 94% were seen once. A word on this clone: No antigen is known for it.

The sequenced sample was CD4+ or CD8+ T cells sorted from blood, obtained in a trial of the OX40 agonist ivuxolimab. The rearrangement uses TRBV7-6 and TRBJ1-6, with unresolved D. This clonotype was obtained from an adult with an advanced solid tumor such as melanoma, head and neck, liver or kidney cancer. CDR3 sequence reads: CASSKGLESSYNSPLHF. CDR3 DNA sequence: TGTGCCAGCAGCAAGGGCCTCGAGAGCTCCTATAATTCACCCCTCCACTTT. The variable domain in full, with the rest retrieved from reference TRBV7-6 and TRBJ1-6, is GAGVSQSPRYKVTKRGQDVALRCDPISGHVSLYWYRQALGQGPEFLTYFNYEAQQDKSGLPNDRFSAERPEGSISTLTIQRTEQRDSAMYRCASSKGLESSYNSPLHFGNGTRLTVT.